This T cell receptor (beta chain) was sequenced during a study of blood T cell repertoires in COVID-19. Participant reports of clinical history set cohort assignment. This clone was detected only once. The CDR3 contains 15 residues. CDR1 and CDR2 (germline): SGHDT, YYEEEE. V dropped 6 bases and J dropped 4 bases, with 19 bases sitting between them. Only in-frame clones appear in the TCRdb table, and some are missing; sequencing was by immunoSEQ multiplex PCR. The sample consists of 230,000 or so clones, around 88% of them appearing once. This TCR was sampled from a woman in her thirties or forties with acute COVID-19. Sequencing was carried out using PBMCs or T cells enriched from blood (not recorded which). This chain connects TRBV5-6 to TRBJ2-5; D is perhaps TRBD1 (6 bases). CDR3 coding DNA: TGTGCCAGCACCCGGACCTATGGGGGCGGAGAGACCCAGTACTTC. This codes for CASTRTYGGGETQYF.